Following are 21 T cell receptor beta chains from one sample sequenced in a study of T cell clonality in common variable immunodeficiency. Their antigens remain unidentified. The protocol was immunoSEQ multiplex PCR, while the TCRdb copy is restricted to in-frame clones and leaves out a portion. The record shows thousands of clones for this sample, with no singletons present. Study-wide results and caveats: Common variable immunodeficiency TCR beta sequences reportedly had fewer deletions and N-nucleotide insertions.

The sequencing sample was made of peripheral blood mononuclear cells. The receptors shown here come from a human donor with common variable immunodeficiency.

This clone has just a few counts. The read halts 3 residues ahead of the CDR3 end, with the missing end drawn from the germline J gene. This chain joins TRBV7-9 and TRBJ1-1; TRBD1 might be the D (5 bases). The V and J ends lost 1 base and 3 bases respectively, with 12 bases between them. This CDR3 region has 15 residues. Germline V CDR1 and CDR2: SEHNR, FQNEAQ (reference sequence). The CDR3 reads CASSLDRGLDTEAFF. Incomplete CDR3 DNA: TGTGCCAGCAGCTTAGACCGGGGGTTGGACACTGAA.

In the case of this clone: Sequencing ends 3 residues short of the CDR3 end; the germline J gene provides the rest. The chain employs TRBV19 and TRBJ2-7; perhaps TRBD1 as D (6 bases). The CDR3 extends over 15 amino acids. Trimming left V 5 bases short and J 5 bases short, with 19 bases between. Germline V lookup: CDR1 LNHDA, CDR2 SQIVND (reference sequence). CDR3: CASSVTGTLAHEQYF. Partial CDR3 DNA: TGTGCCAGTAGTGTGACCGGGACACTTGCTCACGAG.

This clone turned up a few times. At one end the junction does not follow the germline gene, possibly because of a read error. The CDR3 is cut off 3 residues early in the read; its end comes from the germline J gene. V usage is TRBV6-2 or TRBV6-3 and J usage is TRBJ1-5; D gene ambiguous. The germline V gene encodes CDR1 MNHEY and CDR2 SVGEGT. CDR3 length: 13 residues. The CDR3 sequence is CAIRPEGKQPQHF. The CDR3 DNA, read in part, is TGTGCCATCCGCCCGGAGGGCAAGCAGCCC.

This clone showed up just a few times. The part of the CDR3 DNA that was read is TGTGCCAGCAGCTTCATGGCAACCCCTTACAATGAG. Protein sequence: CASSFMATPYNE. The entire CDR3 protein reads CASSFMATPYNEQFF. V and J are TRBV7-6 and TRBJ2-1; no firm D call. The sequence runs out 3 residues before the end of the CDR3; the remainder is reconstructed from the germline J gene. Per germline, CDR1 SGHVS and CDR2 FNYEAQ. The CDR3 spans 15 residues. V was pared by 3 bases and J by 4 bases, with 13 bases between.

This clone appeared a few times. With the read ending 3 residues before the CDR3 end, the germline J gene is used to fill in that end. The chain couples TRBV18 to TRBJ2-3; TRBD2 might be the D (6 bases). The CDR3 length is 15 residues. Germline V gene lookup returns CDR1 KGHSH and CDR2 LQKENI. Trimming pared 3 bases from V and 6 bases from J, leaving 16 bases between. The CDR3 spells CASSPTSSRRDTQYF. The part of the CDR3 DNA that was read is TGTGCCAGCTCACCGACTAGTTCTCGCCGGGATACG.

Of note for this clone: From the germline J gene comes the end of the CDR3, since the read stops 3 residues before it. The chain carries TRBV7-3 and TRBJ2-1, with TRBD2 identical over 14 bases. This CDR3 is built from 18 residues. The trim removed 1 base at V and 3 bases at J, leaving 5 bases unmatched. Per germline, CDR1 SGHTA and CDR2 FQGTGA. CDR3: CASSLKGLAGVYYNEQFF. The part of the CDR3 DNA that was read is TGTGCCAGCAGCTTAAAGGGACTAGCGGGAGTCTACTACAATGAG.

About this clone: The germline gene is not matched at one end of the junction; a read error may be the cause. The DNA ends 3 residues before the CDR3 does, and the rest of the CDR3 is filled in from the germline J gene. The chain uses TRBV7-7 and TRBJ2-5; 7 bases align to TRBD1. The CDR3 contains 15 residues. Germline CDR1 is SSHAT and CDR2 is FNYEAQ (reference sequence). CDR3 DNA (partial): TGTGCTAGCAGCCCTCCCTACAGGGGTCAGGAGACC. Protein product: CASSPPYRGQET. The entire CDR3 protein is CASSPPYRGQETQYF.

The table lists this clone with a few counts. CDR3 sequence: CASSRLAGGWDEQFF. CDR3 bases read: TGTGCCAGCAGCCGCCTAGCGGGAGGTTGGGATGAG. The rearrangement joins TRBV7-9 to TRBJ2-1; TRBD2 matches at 11 bases. The read ends 3 residues before the CDR3 terminus; that terminus is restored from the germline J gene. CDR3 length: 15 amino acids. The germline V gene encodes CDR1 SEHNR and CDR2 FQNEAQ (reference sequence). The V segment lost 5 bases and the J segment 8 bases; nucleotides outside the gene matches: 8.

Details on this clone: The junction differs from germline at one of its ends, possibly a read error. Here the CDR3 reads CASSLTSYSHNEQFF. The sequenced part of the CDR3 DNA is TGTGCCAGTAGTCTAACTAGCTACTCCCACAATGAG. The rearrangement uses TRBV19 and TRBJ2-1; D is perhaps TRBD2 (6 bases). The read ends 3 residues before the CDR3 terminus; that terminus is restored from the germline J gene. The germline CDR1 and CDR2 sequences are LNHDA and SQIVND (reference sequence). This CDR3 comprises 15 residues.

This clone has just a few counts. The read stops 3 residues short of the end of the CDR3; the missing end is completed from the germline J gene. The rearrangement links TRBV7-9 to TRBJ2-5; no definite D call. This CDR3 comprises 15 residues. Germline V CDR1 and CDR2: SEHNR, FQNEAQ (reference sequence). V was pared by 1 base and J by 7 bases, with 16 bases between. This CDR3 reads CASSLGAGPVGTQYF. The covered CDR3 bases are TGTGCCAGCAGCTTAGGGGCAGGCCCGGTGGGGACC.

With regard to this clone: The read terminates 3 residues before the CDR3 end, so the remaining end is supplied by the germline J gene. V gene TRBV6-1 combines with J gene TRBJ2-3; D gene ambiguous. Germline CDR1 MNHNS, CDR2 SASEGT. The CDR3 is 13 residues long. The sequenced CDR3 bases are TGTGCCAGCAGTGGACATAGTGTCGGAACG. Translated: CASSGHSVGT. The CDR3 in its entirety is CASSGHSVGTQYF.

For this clone: Read data end 3 residues before the CDR3 end; the end is taken from the germline J gene. The J gene is TRBJ2-5, the V gene TRBV7-2, with 9 bases aligning to TRBD1. Germline V gives CDR1 SGHTA, CDR2 FQGNSA. Germline trimming cut 3 bases from V and 4 bases from J; bases unmatched to any gene: 6. The CDR3 runs to 15 residues. CDR3 region: CASSLGTGYLETQYF. The sequenced CDR3 bases are TGTGCCAGCAGCTTGGGGACAGGGTATCTAGAGACC.

This clone was picked up a small number of times. The CDR3 DNA, read in part, is TGTGCCAGCTCACCACTGGGACTAGCGGGCGATGAG. Translated, it gives CASSPLGLAGDE. The entire CDR3 reads CASSPLGLAGDEQFF. This chain uses TRBV18 with TRBJ2-1, with 12 bases identical to TRBD2. With the read ending 3 residues before the CDR3 end, the germline J gene is used to fill in that end. This CDR3 is 15 amino acids long. CDR1 is KGHSH, CDR2 LQKENI, per germline. J lost 8 bases, V lost 1 base, and 3 bases had no gene match.

This clone was detected a few times. The CDR3 end lies 3 residues beyond the end of the read and is filled in from the germline J gene. The J gene is TRBJ1-2, the V gene TRBV7-9, with 7 positions matching TRBD1. Germline CDR1 and CDR2: SEHNR and FQNEAQ (reference sequence). The CDR3 extends over 12 amino acids. CDR3 bases read: TGTGCCAGCAGCGACAGGGACAGCGGC. It specifies CASSDRDSG. The full CDR3 protein is CASSDRDSGYTF.

The covered CDR3 bases are TGTGCCAGTAGCAGAGACGGCGGGATTCCCTACGAG. Encoded protein: CASSRDGGIPYE. The CDR3 in full is CASSRDGGIPYEQYF. The chain employs TRBV19 and TRBJ2-7, with D tentatively TRBD2 (6 bases). The read comes to an end 3 residues before the CDR3 does, leaving the germline J gene to fill in the end. The CDR3 covers 15 residues. The germline V and J ends were trimmed by 6 bases and 2 bases, with 17 bases remaining between them. The V gene's germline CDR1 is LNHDA and CDR2 SQIVND (reference sequence).

In its sample, this clone was seen a few times. The read ends 3 residues early relative to the CDR3; the germline J gene fills the gap. V usage is TRBV19 and J usage is TRBJ2-7, with 8 positions matching TRBD2. The CDR3 runs to 14 residues. Germline V gives CDR1 LNHDA, CDR2 SQIVND (reference sequence). V dropped 0 bases and J dropped 3; count of bases not matched to a gene: 1. The DNA read from the CDR3 is TGTGCCAGTAGTATAGAACTAGCGGACTACGAG. It yields the protein CASSIELADYE. The entire CDR3 protein is CASSIELADYEQYF.

CDR3 loop: CASSTSGSGSYEQYF. The covered CDR3 bases are TGTGCCAGCAGCACGAGCGGGAGCGGGTCCTACGAG. This sequence joins TRBV7-9 and TRBJ2-7; 8 bases map to TRBD2. The CDR3 extends 3 residues past the end of the read, so its final part is completed from the germline J gene. Germline CDR1 and CDR2: SEHNR and FQNEAQ (reference sequence). V lost 5 bases and J lost 1; bases outside the gene matches: 7. This CDR3 is built from 15 residues.

A remark on this clone: The read stops 3 residues short of the end of the CDR3; the missing end is completed from the germline J gene. This chain joins TRBV18 and TRBJ1-4, with a possible D match to TRBD1 (6 bases). The CDR3 sequence is 14 residues long. Germline V gene data show CDR1 as KGHSH and CDR2 as LQKENI. V was trimmed by 4 bases and J by 4 bases, leaving 10 bases between them. This CDR3 reads CASSLQGYNEKLFF. The sequenced part of the CDR3 DNA is TGTGCCAGCTCACTACAGGGCTATAATGAAAAA.

As regards this clone: The read ends 3 residues before the CDR3 terminus; that terminus is restored from the germline J gene. The V call is TRBV19, the J call TRBJ2-1, with 8 nucleotides matching TRBD2. The V gene's germline CDR1 is LNHDA and CDR2 SQIVND (reference sequence). CDR3 length: 15 residues. V shed 1 base, J shed 6 bases, and the junction held 5 bases outside the gene matches. CDR3 region: CASSIVTGGVNEQFF. The covered CDR3 bases are TGTGCCAGTAGTATAGTTACGGGAGGGGTCAATGAG.

By its share, this clone is medium-sized. The read comes to an end 3 residues before the CDR3 does, leaving the germline J gene to fill in the end. The chain uses TRBV7-9 and TRBJ2-1, with 11 bases lining up with TRBD1. In germline, CDR1 is SEHNR, CDR2 FQNEAQ (reference sequence). Unmatched junction bases numbered 2, after V lost 10 bases and J lost 3 bases. The CDR3 loop spans 13 amino acids. The CDR3 protein is CAIGTGGYNEQFF. The DNA read from the CDR3 is TGTGCCATTGGGACAGGGGGCTACAATGAG. Based on the CDR3 plus reference TRBV7-9 and TRBJ2-1, the full variable domain is DTGVSQNPRHKITKRGQNVTFRCDPISEHNRLYWYRQTLGQGPEFLTYFQNEAQLEKSRLLSDRFSAERPKGSFSTLEIQRTEQGDSAMYLCAIGTGGYNEQFFGPGTRLTVL.

A remark on this clone: The CDR3 is cut off 3 residues early in the read; its end comes from the germline J gene. The chain links TRBV6-1 to TRBJ2-3; TRBD2 agrees at 7 bases. CDR1 MNHNS and CDR2 SASEGT come from the germline V gene. This CDR3 has 15 residues. With V trimmed by 4 bases and J by 0 bases, 4 bases remained unmatched. CDR3 sequence: CASSVRRGSTDTQYF. The CDR3 bases that were read are TGTGCCAGCAGTGTTCGGCGGGGGAGCACAGATACG.